Presented here are 2 T cell receptor beta chains from one specimen sequenced in a study of blood T cell repertoires in COVID-19. Repertoires were generated with immunoSEQ multiplex PCR, while TCRdb's copy carries only in-frame clones and drops some. The table lists about 140,000 clones, around 89% of them singletons, with over 2.5% in the top ten. The specimen was peripheral blood. The receptors were gathered from a man in his 60s with active or convalescent COVID-19.

The sample holds one count of this clone. The chain is built from TRBV4-2 and TRBJ1-3; 8 nucleotides align to TRBD1. V lost 4 bases, J lost 2 bases, and 4 bases stayed unmatched. The CDR3 has 15 amino acids. Germline CDR1 LGHNA, CDR2 YNFKEQ. Here the CDR3 DNA reads TGTGCCAGCAGCCCAATGACAGGGGCTGGAAACACCATATATTTT. Encoded protein: CASSPMTGAGNTIYF.

The V gene is TRBV14, the J gene TRBJ1-2; 7 nucleotides match TRBD1. With 2 bases clipped from V and 5 bases from J, the junction kept 5 bases outside the gene matches. The germline CDR1 and CDR2 sequences are SGHDN and FVKESK. The CDR3 totals 14 residues. CDR3 in amino acids: CASSQSGTVYGYTF. CDR3 coding DNA: TGTGCCAGCAGCCAAAGTGGGACAGTTTATGGCTACACCTTC.